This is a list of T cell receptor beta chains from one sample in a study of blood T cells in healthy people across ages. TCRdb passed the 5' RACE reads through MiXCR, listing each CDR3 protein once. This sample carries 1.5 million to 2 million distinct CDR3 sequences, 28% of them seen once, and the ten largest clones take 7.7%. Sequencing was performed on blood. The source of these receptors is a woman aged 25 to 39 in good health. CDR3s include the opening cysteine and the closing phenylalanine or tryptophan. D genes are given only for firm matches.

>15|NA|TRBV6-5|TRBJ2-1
CASSYWGENYNEQFF
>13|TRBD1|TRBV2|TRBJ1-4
CASYDRGIEKLFF
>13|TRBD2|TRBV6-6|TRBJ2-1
CAATSRLYNEQFF
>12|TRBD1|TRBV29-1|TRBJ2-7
CSVGQGIYEQYF
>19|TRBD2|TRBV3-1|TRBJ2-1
CASSKTGTSGRGSYNEQFF
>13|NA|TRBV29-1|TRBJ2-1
CSARPWLGNEQFF
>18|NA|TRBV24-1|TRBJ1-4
CATSDFILRAKTNEKLFF
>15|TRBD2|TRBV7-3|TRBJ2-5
CASSQRGLAQETQYF
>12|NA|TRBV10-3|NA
CAIREARDEQYF
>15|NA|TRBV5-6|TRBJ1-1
CASSLTGVMNTEAFF
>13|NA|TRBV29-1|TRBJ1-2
CSVPETAVYGYTF
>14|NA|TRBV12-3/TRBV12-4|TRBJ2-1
CASNPEQFRNEQFF
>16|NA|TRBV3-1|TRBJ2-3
CASSQSLGLNTDTQYF
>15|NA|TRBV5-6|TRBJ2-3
CASSFYGAIVDTQYF
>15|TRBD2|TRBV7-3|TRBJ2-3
CASSYSGGAADTQYF
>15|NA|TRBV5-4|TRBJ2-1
CASSLASGPENEQFF
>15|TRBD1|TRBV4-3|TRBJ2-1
CASSQGGQQYTEQFF
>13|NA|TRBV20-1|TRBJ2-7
CSARASTTYEQYF
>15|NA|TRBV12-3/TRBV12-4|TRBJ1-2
CASSLGWRDSDGYTF
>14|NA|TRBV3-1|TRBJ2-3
CASSRRANTDTQYF
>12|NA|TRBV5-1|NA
CASSSGWQTQYF
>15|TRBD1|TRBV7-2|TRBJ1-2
CASSSRTGANYGYTF
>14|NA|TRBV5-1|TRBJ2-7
CASSLDLYSYEQYF
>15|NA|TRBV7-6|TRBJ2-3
CASSLMPDVPDTQYF
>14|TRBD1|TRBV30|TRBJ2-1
CACFPGQGANEQFF
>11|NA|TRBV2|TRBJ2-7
CASSGGYEQYF
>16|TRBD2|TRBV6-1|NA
CGTRLAGLPSYNEQYF
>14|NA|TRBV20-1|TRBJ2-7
CSAKRGRGDGEQYF
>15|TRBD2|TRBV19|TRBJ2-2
CASTTTSSNTGELFF
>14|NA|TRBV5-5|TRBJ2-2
CASRRDVNTGELFF
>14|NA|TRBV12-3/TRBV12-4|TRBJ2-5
CASRLSRGLETQYF
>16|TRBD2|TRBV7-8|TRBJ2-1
CASSRTSYSGYNEQFF
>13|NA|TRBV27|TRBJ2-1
CASTSGGYNEQFF
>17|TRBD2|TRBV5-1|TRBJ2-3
CASSSIQAGGSTDTQYF
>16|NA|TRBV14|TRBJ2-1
CASSPYKGSLNNEQFF
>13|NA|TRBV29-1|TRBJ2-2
CSVGNLGPGELFF
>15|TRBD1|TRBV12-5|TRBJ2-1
CASGPAGTGGNEQFF
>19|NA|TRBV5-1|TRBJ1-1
CASSLVSRRTDNMNTKAFF
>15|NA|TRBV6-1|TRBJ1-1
CASSEPGGRHTEAFF
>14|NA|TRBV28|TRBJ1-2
CASSGPKDSYGYTF
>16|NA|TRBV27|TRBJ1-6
CASSPRGSSYNSPLHF
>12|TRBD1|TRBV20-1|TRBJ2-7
CSGRDRVYEQYF
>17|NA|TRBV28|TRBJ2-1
CASSGPGYRSSYNEQFF
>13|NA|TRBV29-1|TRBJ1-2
CSVENSNNYGYTF
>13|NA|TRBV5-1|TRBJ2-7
CASSSTKNYEQYF
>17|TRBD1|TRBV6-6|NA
CASSSLSTGESYNEQYF
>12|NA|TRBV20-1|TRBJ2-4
CSARDLGYIQYF
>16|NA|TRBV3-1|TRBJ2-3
CVSSHPQWESPDTQYF
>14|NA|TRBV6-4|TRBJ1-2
CASSPGLRVYGYTF
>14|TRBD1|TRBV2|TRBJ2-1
CASSADREISEQFF
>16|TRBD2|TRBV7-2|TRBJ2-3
CASSPGLARSADTQYF
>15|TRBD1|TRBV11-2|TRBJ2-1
CASSLASDRDNEQFF
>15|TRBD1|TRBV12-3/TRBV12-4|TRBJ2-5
CASSAPGTGPETQYF
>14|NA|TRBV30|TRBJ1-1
CAWTPAGRPTEAFF
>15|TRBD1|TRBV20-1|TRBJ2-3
CSARPGTASTDTQYF
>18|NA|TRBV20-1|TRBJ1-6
CSASKWGRGSSYNSPLHF
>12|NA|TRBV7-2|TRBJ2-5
CASSLVRENPYF
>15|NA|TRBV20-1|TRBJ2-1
CSARDRGATYNEQFF
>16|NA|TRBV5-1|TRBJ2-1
CASSQSGTSAYNEQFF
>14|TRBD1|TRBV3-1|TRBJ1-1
CASSQVQGESEAFF